One and the same sample provided the 13 T cell receptor beta chains below, sequenced in a study of T cell responses to AZD1222 COVID-19 vaccine. Assay used: immunoSEQ multiplex PCR; TCRdb lists only in-frame clones, some missing. The sample has about 97,000 clones, 90% seen once. The material sequenced was peripheral blood, taken on day 0 of AZD1222 vaccination. The receptors derive from an adult in good health.

Only one count was recorded for this clone. This chain connects TRBV6-5 to TRBJ2-5; D is perhaps TRBD1 or TRBD2 (5 bases each). V was trimmed by 6 bases and J by 5 bases, leaving 10 bases between them. CDR3 size: 12 residues. Germline CDR1 reads MNHEY; CDR2 reads SVGAGI. CDR3 loop: CASRDEGETQYF. CDR3 bases: TGTGCCAGCAGGGACGAGGGGGAGACCCAGTACTTC.

This chain links TRBV7-6 with TRBJ1-4; D is uncertain. Deletions cut 1 base from V and 5 bases from J, with 11 bases between. Germline V gene data show CDR1 as SGHVS and CDR2 as FNYEAQ. CDR3 length: 15 amino acids. CDR3 nucleotide sequence: TGTGCCAGCAGCTTAGAGTCGGCGATGAATGAAAAACTGTTTTTT. Amino acid sequence: CASSLESAMNEKLFF. The variable domain in full, with the rest retrieved from reference TRBV7-6 and TRBJ1-4, is GAGVSQSPRYKVTKRGQDVALRCDPISGHVSLYWYRQALGQGPEFLTYFNYEAQQDKSGLPNDRFSAERPEGSISTLTIQRTEQRDSAMYRCASSLESAMNEKLFFGSGTQLSVL.

The chain uses TRBV28 and TRBJ1-1; D not certain. The CDR3 has 12 amino acids. The V and J ends lost 6 bases and 4 bases respectively, with 9 bases between them. Germline V gives CDR1 MDHEN, CDR2 SYDVKM. The CDR3 DNA is TGTGCCAGCAGCCTGGTGGGCACTGAAGCTTTCTTT. Amino acids: CASSLVGTEAFF.

This clone came up a few times. J is TRBJ1-4 and V is TRBV3-1 (or the pseudogene TRBV3-2); D uncertain. Germline assignment: CDR1 LGHDT and CDR2 YNNKEL (reference sequence). Trimming took off 0 bases at V and 6 bases at J, with 8 bases between the two ends. CDR3 length: 14 residues. The CDR3 sequence: CASSQEVEDEKLFF. CDR3 DNA sequence: TGTGCCAGCAGCCAAGAAGTGGAGGATGAAAAACTGTTTTTT.

The J gene is TRBJ1-4, the V gene TRBV3-1 (or the pseudogene TRBV3-2); D not certain. CDR1 is LGHDT and CDR2 is YNNKEL in the germline V gene (reference sequence). CDR3 length equals 15 residues. Trimming pared 1 base from V and 3 bases from J, leaving 9 bases between. The CDR3 nucleotides read TGTGCCAGCAGCCAAGTACGTAGGTCTAATGAAAAACTGTTTTTT. Translation gives CASSQVRRSNEKLFF.

There are a few counts of this clone. The V gene is TRBV11-2, the J gene TRBJ2-2, with D possibly TRBD1 on 5 matching bases. Germline loops: CDR1 SGHAT, CDR2 FQNNGV. With 0 bases removed from V and 6 bases from J, the gap between germline ends came to 5 bases. This CDR3 is 13 amino acids long. CDR3 sequence: CASSLEGAGELFF. The CDR3 region has the DNA TGTGCCAGCAGCTTAGAAGGGGCCGGGGAGCTGTTTTTT.

The chain joins TRBV12-3 or TRBV12-4 to TRBJ1-1; the D gene is possibly TRBD1 (6 bases). The length of the CDR3 is 13 residues. V shed 6 bases and J shed 9 bases, with 17 bases lying between them. CDR3 region: CASRTGTQEKAFF. Written as DNA, the CDR3 is TGTGCCAGCAGAACCGGGACACAGGAAAAAGCTTTCTTT.

This clone was seen only once. The V call is TRBV3-1 (or the pseudogene TRBV3-2), the J call TRBJ1-2; 7 nucleotides match TRBD1. Unmatched junction bases numbered 6, after V lost 0 bases and J lost 8 bases. Germline loops: CDR1 LGHDT, CDR2 YNNKEL (reference sequence). The CDR3 has 14 amino acids. DNA of the CDR3: TGTGCCAGCAGCCAAGATAAGGGACAGTTAGGCTACACCTTC. As protein: CASSQDKGQLGYTF.

This clone was seen a single time. The V and J genes are TRBV18 and TRBJ2-1; D may match TRBD1 or TRBD2 (5 bases each). Between the trimmed V and J ends, which lost 6 bases and 8 bases, there was a span of 14 bases. The germline V gene encodes CDR1 KGHSH and CDR2 LQKENI. The CDR3 is 13 amino acids. The CDR3 DNA reads as TGTGCCAGCTCCCGGGACCCCTCGGATGAGCAGTTCTTC. Protein: CASSRDPSDEQFF.

The genes are TRBV11-2 and TRBJ1-1, with TRBD1 matching over 7 bases. V lost 0 bases and J lost 0; bases outside the gene matches: 7. The CDR3 is made up of 17 amino acids. Germline CDR1 is SGHAT and CDR2 is FQNNGV. The CDR3 nucleotides read TGTGCCAGCAGCTTAGAGGGCGGGACAGACATGAACACTGAAGCTTTCTTT. Encoded protein: CASSLEGGTDMNTEAFF.

The chain couples TRBV28 to TRBJ1-2; TRBD1 agrees at 9 bases. The CDR3 extends over 15 amino acids. Trimming at V came to 8 bases and at J to 4 bases, leaving 11 bases not matched to a gene. Germline V gives CDR1 MDHEN, CDR2 SYDVKM. CDR3 sequence reads: CASQGGQGRVYGYTF. The CDR3 DNA sequence: TGTGCCAGCCAAGGAGGACAGGGGAGAGTCTATGGCTACACCTTC.

The chain recombines TRBV9 with TRBJ2-3; 7 nucleotides align to TRBD1. The junction had 3 bases not matched to a gene; V was cut back by 5 bases and J by 0 bases. Per the germline V gene, CDR1 is SGDLS and CDR2 is YYNGEE. This CDR3 is 14 amino acids long. The CDR3 protein is CASRQGLSTDTQYF. CDR3 DNA: TGTGCCAGCAGACAGGGGTTGAGCACAGATACGCAGTATTTT.

The chain couples TRBV4-1 to TRBJ1-1; D unclear. Trimming cost V 0 bases and J 2 bases, with 13 bases left between them. Per the germline V gene, CDR1 is MGHRA and CDR2 is YSYEKL. The CDR3 contains 16 residues. Here the CDR3 DNA reads TGCGCCAGCAGCCAAGATGAACTGCAAAGTAACACTGAAGCTTTCTTT. Amino acids: CASSQDELQSNTEAFF.